This TCR beta chain was recorded in a study of cytomegalovirus exposure and HLA in healthy donors. 60 Vbeta and 13 Jbeta primers were used in PCR. Assay: immunoSEQ multiplex PCR; the TCRdb copy retains only in-frame clones and omits some. The sample shows some 200,000 clones, 75% to 90% of them seen only once. Healthy bone marrow donors made up the cohort. Study observations and caveats: Reportedly, a later analysis found an Asian-associated ancestry cluster had fewer N-insertions than the roughly 700-donor mean.

Trimming cost V 1 base and J 2 bases; bases outside gene matches: 8. This CDR3 is built from 18 residues. Germline V gene lookup returns CDR1 SQVTM and CDR2 ANQGSEA. Comment on this clone: Antigen: not known.

The source of this sequence is a man in his forties or fifties in good health and CMV-seropositive. The material sequenced was PBMCs. The chain joins TRBV29-1 to TRBJ2-3; 14 bases line up with TRBD2. In DNA form, the CDR3 reads TGCAGCGTTGAAGCCGTGGGACTAGCGGGGGCCTTCACAGATACGCAGTATTTT. Translated, it gives CSVEAVGLAGAFTDTQYF.